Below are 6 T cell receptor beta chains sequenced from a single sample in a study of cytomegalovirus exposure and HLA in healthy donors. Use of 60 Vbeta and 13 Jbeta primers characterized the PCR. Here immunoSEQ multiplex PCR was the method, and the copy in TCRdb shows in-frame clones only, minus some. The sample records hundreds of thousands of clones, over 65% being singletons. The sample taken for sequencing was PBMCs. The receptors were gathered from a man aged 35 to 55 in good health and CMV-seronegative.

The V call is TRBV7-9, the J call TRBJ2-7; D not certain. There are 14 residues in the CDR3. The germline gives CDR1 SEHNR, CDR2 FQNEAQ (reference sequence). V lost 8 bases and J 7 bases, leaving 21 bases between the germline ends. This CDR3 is CASAATLVAKEQYF. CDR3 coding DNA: TGTGCCAGCGCCGCCACGTTGGTAGCCAAGGAGCAGTACTTC.

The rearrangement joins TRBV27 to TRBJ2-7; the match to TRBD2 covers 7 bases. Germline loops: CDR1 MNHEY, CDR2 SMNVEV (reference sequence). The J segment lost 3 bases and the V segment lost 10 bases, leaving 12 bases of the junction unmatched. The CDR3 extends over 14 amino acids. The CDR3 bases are TGTGCCACCGCGTGGGCTAGCGGTGTCTACGAGCAGTACTTC. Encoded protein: CATAWASGVYEQYF.

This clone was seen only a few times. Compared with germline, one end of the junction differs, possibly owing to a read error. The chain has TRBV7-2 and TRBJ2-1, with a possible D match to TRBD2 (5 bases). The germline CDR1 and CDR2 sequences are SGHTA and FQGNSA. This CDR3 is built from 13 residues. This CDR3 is CASSTFDYHEQFF. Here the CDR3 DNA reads TGTGCCAGCAGCACCTTTGACTACCATGAGCAGTTCTTC.

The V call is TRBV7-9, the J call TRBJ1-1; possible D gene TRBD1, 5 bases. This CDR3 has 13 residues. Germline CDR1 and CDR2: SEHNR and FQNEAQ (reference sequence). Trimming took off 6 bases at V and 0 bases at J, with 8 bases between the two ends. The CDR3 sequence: CASRRDLNTEAFF. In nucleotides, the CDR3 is TGTGCCAGCAGAAGGGACTTGAACACTGAAGCTTTCTTT.

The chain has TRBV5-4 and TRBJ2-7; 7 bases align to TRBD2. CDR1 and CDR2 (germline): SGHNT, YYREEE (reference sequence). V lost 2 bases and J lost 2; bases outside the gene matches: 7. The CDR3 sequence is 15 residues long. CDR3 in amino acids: CASSFDGGGPYEQYF. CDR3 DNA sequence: TGTGCCAGCAGCTTCGATGGGGGAGGGCCCTACGAGCAGTACTTC.

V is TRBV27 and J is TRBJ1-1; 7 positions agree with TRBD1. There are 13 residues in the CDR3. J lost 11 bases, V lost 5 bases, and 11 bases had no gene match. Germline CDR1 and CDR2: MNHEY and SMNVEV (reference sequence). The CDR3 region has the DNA TGTGCCAGCAGTCCCACGACAGGGCGTCGCGCTTTCTTT. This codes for CASSPTTGRRAFF.